The text below deals with one TCR beta chain. Its antigen is currently unknown. TCRdb called the 5' RACE reads again in MiXCR, with one record for every CDR3 protein. This table holds 210,000 or so distinct CDR3 sequences, 15% found once. The data belong to a study of identical twins. Overall study findings and caveats: With abundant cord blood beta clonotypes, insertions were fewer; memory repertoires showed no such pattern.

CDR1 is LGHDT, CDR2 YNNKEL, per germline (reference sequence). CDR3 size: 14 residues. Deletions cut 0 bases from V and 3 bases from J, with 8 bases between. These data are also associated with another study on T cells expressing NK-cell markers. That report notes: NKG2C+ dominant clonotypes from 5 to 7 donors made up about 1.0-7.5% of CD8+ T cells. One observes that, in a handful of donors, these clonotypes were also the leading ones within the CD3+CD56-NKG2C+ fraction.

The specimen sequenced was CD8+ T cells sorted from blood. The source of this sequence is a woman aged 18-29 years in good health. The chain carries TRBV3-1 and TRBJ1-2, with D unresolved. This CDR3 is CASSQEMGYYGYTF. CDR3 nucleotides: TGTGCCAGCAGCCAAGAGATGGGGTACTATGGCTACACCTTC.